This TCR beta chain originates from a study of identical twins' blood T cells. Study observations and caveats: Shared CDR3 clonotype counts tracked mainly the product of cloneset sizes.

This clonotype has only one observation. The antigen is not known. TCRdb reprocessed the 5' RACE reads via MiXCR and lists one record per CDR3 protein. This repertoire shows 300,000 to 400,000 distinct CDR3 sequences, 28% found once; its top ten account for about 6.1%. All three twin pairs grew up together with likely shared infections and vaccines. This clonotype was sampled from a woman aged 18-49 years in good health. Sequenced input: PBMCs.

The CDR3 DNA follows: TGTGCCAGCAGTGAATTGGGGTGGGGTGGAAGGAACACTGAAGCTTTCTTT. Protein: CASSELGWGGRNTEAFF. V usage is TRBV25-1 and J usage is TRBJ1-1; D gene uncertain. Germline assignment: CDR1 MGHDK and CDR2 SYGVNS. The CDR3 extends over 17 amino acids. Between the trimmed V and J ends, which lost 1 base and 1 base, there was a span of 16 bases.